This T cell receptor beta chain originates from a study of Ad26.COV2.S vaccination and SARS-CoV-2 variants. Treatment described: 15 to 20 received Ad26.COV2.S at low or high dose, single or two shots; about 5 received placebo; per-sample allocation not given. Following the first vaccine or placebo injection, samples were taken on day 63. Cohort 1b enrolled adults aged 18-55 years in Boston. The CDR3 totals 13 residues. Trimming removed 10 bases at V and 4 bases at J, with 16 bases between. The germline V gene encodes CDR1 SGHTA and CDR2 FQGNSA. Profiling relied on immunoSEQ multiplex PCR, and the TCRdb table lists in-frame clones only, not all of them. The table lists some 330,000 clones, roughly 90% of them singletons, with around 5.5% in the top ten.

This sequence was found in a person aged 18-60 years who received the Ad26.COV2.S COVID-19 vaccine or a placebo. The chain recombines TRBV7-2 with TRBJ1-2; D not certain. The sample was peripheral blood, taken in a trial of Ad26.COV2.S vaccine versus placebo. CDR3 in amino acids: CATSGRGFYGYTF. The CDR3 DNA reads TGTGCCACCAGTGGTCGGGGATTCTATGGCTACACCTTC. The complete variable domain, with remaining parts taken from reference TRBV7-2 and TRBJ1-2, reads GAGVSQSPSNKVTEKGKDVELRCDPISGHTALYWYRQSLGQGLEFLIYFQGNSAPDKSGLPSDRFSAERTGGSVSTLTIQRTQQEDSAVYLCATSGRGFYGYTFGSGTRLTVV.